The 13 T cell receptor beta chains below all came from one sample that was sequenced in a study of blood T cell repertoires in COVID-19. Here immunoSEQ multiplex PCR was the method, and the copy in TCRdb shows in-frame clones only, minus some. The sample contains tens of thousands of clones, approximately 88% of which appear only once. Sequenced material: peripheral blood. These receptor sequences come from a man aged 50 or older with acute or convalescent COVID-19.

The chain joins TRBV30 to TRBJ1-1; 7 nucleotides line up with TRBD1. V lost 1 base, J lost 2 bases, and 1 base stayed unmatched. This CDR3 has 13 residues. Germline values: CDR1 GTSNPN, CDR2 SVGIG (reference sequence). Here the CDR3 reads CAWSDRGNTEAFF. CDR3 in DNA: TGTGCCTGGAGTGACAGGGGAAACACTGAAGCTTTCTTT.

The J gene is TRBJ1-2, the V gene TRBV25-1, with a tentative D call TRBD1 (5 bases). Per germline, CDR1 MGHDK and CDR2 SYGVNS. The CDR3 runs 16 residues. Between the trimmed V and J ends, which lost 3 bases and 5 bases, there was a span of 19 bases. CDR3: CASSEPQAGSPYGYTF. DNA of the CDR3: TGTGCCAGCAGTGAGCCCCAGGCAGGGTCCCCGTATGGCTACACCTTC.

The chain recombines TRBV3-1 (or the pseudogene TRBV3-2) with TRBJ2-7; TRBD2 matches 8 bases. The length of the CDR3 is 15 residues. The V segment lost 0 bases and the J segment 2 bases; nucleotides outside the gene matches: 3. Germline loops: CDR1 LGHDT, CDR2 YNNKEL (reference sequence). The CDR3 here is CASSQETSGPYEQYF. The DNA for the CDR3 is TGTGCCAGCAGCCAAGAAACTAGCGGCCCCTACGAGCAGTACTTC.

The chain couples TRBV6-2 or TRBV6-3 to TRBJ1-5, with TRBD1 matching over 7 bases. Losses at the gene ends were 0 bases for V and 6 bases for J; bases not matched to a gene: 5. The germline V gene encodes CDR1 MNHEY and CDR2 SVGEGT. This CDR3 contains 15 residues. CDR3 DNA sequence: TGTGCCAGCAGTTACTCAGGGGGCCTCGGTCAGCCCCAGCATTTT. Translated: CASSYSGGLGQPQHF.

CDR3 protein: CASSLQGEGYTF. Here the CDR3 DNA reads TGTGCCAGCAGTCTCCAGGGGGAAGGCTACACCTTC. The chain links TRBV12-3 or TRBV12-4 to TRBJ1-2, with TRBD1 identical over 7 bases. The length of the CDR3 is 12 residues. V shed 5 bases and J 8 bases; nucleotides not matched to a gene: 5.

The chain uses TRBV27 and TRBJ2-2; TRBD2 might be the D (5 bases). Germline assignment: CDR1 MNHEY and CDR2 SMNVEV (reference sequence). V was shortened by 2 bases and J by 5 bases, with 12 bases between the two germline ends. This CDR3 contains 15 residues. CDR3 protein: CASSLEGEGTGELFF. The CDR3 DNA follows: TGTGCCAGCAGTTTAGAGGGAGAGGGTACCGGGGAGCTGTTTTTT.

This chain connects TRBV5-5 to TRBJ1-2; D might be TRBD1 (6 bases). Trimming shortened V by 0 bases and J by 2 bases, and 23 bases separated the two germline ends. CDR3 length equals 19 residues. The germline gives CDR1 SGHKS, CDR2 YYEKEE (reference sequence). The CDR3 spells CASSLAGRQAVPPNYGYTF. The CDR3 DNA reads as TGTGCCAGCAGCTTGGCGGGGCGACAGGCAGTACCACCCAACTATGGCTACACCTTC.

The CDR3 sequence is CASSRRRTGNQPQHF. CDR3 nucleotide sequence: TGTGCCAGCAGCCGACGCAGGACAGGCAATCAGCCCCAGCATTTT. The chain employs TRBV6-2 or TRBV6-3 and TRBJ1-5, with D possibly TRBD1 on 6 matching bases. Germline CDR1 and CDR2: MNHEY and SVGEGT. This CDR3 region has 15 residues. V lost 6 bases to trimming and J lost 2 bases, with 14 bases between them.

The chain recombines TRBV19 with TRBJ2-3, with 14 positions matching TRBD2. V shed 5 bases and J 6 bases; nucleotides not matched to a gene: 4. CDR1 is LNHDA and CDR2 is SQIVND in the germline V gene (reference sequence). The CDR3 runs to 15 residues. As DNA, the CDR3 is TGTGCCAGTAGTCAATGGACTAGCGGGGGGGATACGCAGTATTTT. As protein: CASSQWTSGGDTQYF.

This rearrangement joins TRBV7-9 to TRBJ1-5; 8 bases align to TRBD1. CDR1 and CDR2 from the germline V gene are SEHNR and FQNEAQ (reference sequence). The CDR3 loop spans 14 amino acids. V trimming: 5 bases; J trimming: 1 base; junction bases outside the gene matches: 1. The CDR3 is CASSRTGSNQPQHF. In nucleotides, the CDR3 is TGTGCCAGCAGCCGGACAGGGAGCAATCAGCCCCAGCATTTT.

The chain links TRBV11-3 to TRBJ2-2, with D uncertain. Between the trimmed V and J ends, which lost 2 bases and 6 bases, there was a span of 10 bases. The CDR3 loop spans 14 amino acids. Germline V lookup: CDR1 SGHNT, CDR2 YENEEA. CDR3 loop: CASSLNGWAGELFF. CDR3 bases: TGTGCCAGCAGCTTAAACGGGTGGGCCGGGGAGCTGTTTTTT.

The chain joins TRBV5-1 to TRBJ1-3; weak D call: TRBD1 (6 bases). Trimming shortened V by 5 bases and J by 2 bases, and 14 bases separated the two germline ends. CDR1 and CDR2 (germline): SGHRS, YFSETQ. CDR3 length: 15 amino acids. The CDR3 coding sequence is TGCGCCAGCAGAGAAACGGGGGGCGCTGGAAACACCATATATTTT. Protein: CASRETGGAGNTIYF.

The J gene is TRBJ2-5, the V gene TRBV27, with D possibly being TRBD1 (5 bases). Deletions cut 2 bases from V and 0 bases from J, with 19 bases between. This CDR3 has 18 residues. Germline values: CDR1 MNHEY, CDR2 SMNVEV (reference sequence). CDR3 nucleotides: TGTGCCAGCAGTTTAAGGGGTGGGGATTTTATCCACCAAGAGACCCAGTACTTC. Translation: CASSLRGGDFIHQETQYF.